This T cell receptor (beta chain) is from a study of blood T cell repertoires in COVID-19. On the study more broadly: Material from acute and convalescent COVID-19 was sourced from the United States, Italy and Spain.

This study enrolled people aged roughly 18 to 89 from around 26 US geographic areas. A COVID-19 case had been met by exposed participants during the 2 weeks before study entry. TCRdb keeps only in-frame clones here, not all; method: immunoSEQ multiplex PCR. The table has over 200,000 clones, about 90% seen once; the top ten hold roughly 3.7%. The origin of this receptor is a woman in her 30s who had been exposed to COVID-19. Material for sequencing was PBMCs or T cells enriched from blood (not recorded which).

This chain's CDR3 is CASSETGDDGYTF. CDR3 coding DNA: TGCGCCAGCAGTGAGACAGGGGATGATGGCTACACCTTC. This chain connects TRBV5-1 to TRBJ1-2; 8 bases are shared with TRBD1. CDR3 size: 13 residues. Germline assignment: CDR1 SGHRS and CDR2 YFSETQ. Trimming took 5 bases from V and 6 from J; bases not matched to a gene: 6.